This is a list of T cell receptor beta chains from one sample in a study of cytomegalovirus exposure and HLA in healthy donors. Libraries were prepared by immunoSEQ multiplex PCR; TCRdb keeps only in-frame clonotypes and omits some of them. This table holds more than 90,000 clones, around 73% found once. The sequenced sample was PBMCs. These receptors were taken from a woman between 55 and 75 years old in good health and CMV-seronegative. CDR3s include the opening cysteine and the closing phenylalanine or tryptophan. The order of the fields is CDR3 length, D gene, clone size, J gene, V gene, CDR3 protein, CDR3 DNA. The D gene is left open where the match is weak. Clone size is stated in some rows and not others, as once, few, many or a class when expanded.

length: 16
D: .
size: .
J: TRBJ2-7
V: TRBV7-8
CDR3: CASSSYSTQIASEQYF
DNA: TGTGCCAGCAGCTCCTACTCGACTCAGATAGCGTCCGAGCAGTACTTC

length: 14
D: TRBD2
size: .
J: TRBJ2-7
V: TRBV2
CDR3: CASSEGAGVHEQYF
DNA: TGTGCCAGCAGTGAGGGCGCGGGAGTCCACGAGCAGTACTTC

length: 14
D: TRBD1
size: .
J: TRBJ1-2
V: TRBV9
CDR3: CASSTGTGNYGYTF
DNA: TGTGCCAGCAGCACCGGGACAGGGAACTATGGCTACACCTTC

length: 13
D: TRBD1
size: .
J: TRBJ1-2
V: TRBV25-1
CDR3: CASSDTTGGGYTF
DNA: TGTGCCAGCAGTGATACGACAGGGGGTGGCTACACCTTC

length: 14
D: .
size: .
J: TRBJ2-5
V: TRBV5-1
CDR3: CASSLVGSEETQYF
DNA: TGCGCCAGCAGCTTGGTTGGCTCTGAAGAGACCCAGTACTTC

length: 12
D: .
size: .
J: TRBJ2-7
V: TRBV10-1
CDR3: CASSEGEREQYF
DNA: TGCGCCAGCAGTGAAGGAGAGCGGGAGCAGTACTTC

length: 14
D: .
size: .
J: TRBJ2-1
V: TRBV10-3
CDR3: CAISGAVSPDEQFF
DNA: TGTGCCATCAGTGGGGCAGTGTCGCCGGATGAGCAGTTCTTC

length: 12
D: .
size: .
J: TRBJ1-6
V: TRBV5-6
CDR3: CASSTPGTPLHF
DNA: TGTGCCAGCAGCACCCCCGGGACACCCCTCCACTTT

length: 16
D: TRBD1
size: .
J: TRBJ2-4
V: TRBV6-1
CDR3: CASSESGDRSPNIQYF
DNA: TGTGCCAGCAGTGAATCCGGGGACAGGTCCCCAAACATTCAGTACTTC

length: 13
D: .
size: .
J: TRBJ2-3
V: TRBV7-6
CDR3: CASNLQLVDTQYF
DNA: TGTGCCAGCAACCTACAACTAGTCGATACGCAGTATTTT

length: 15
D: TRBD2
size: .
J: TRBJ2-3
V: TRBV6-5
CDR3: CASRPLAGGRNTQYF
DNA: TGTGCCAGCAGACCACTAGCGGGAGGGAGGAATACGCAGTATTTT

length: 12
D: .
size: .
J: TRBJ2-7
V: TRBV2
CDR3: CASSGRAPGPLF
DNA: TGTGCCAGCAGTGGGAGGGCTCCGGGCCCCCTTTTC

length: 16
D: .
size: .
J: TRBJ1-4
V: TRBV19
CDR3: CASSPRQTATNEKLFF
DNA: TGTGCCAGTAGTCCCCGACAGACTGCAACTAATGAAAAACTGTTTTTT

length: 11
D: .
size: once
J: TRBJ2-3
V: TRBV10-3
CDR3: CAISDPGTQYF
DNA: TGTGCCATCAGTGACCCCGGTACGCAGTATTTT

length: 15
D: .
size: .
J: TRBJ2-1
V: TRBV15
CDR3: CATSSRGNSYNEQFF
DNA: TGTGCCACCAGCAGTCGGGGGAACTCCTACAATGAGCAGTTCTTC

length: 13
D: .
size: .
J: TRBJ2-1
V: TRBV5-6
CDR3: CASSLNYYNEQFF
DNA: TGTGCCAGCAGCTTGAACTACTACAATGAGCAGTTCTTC

length: 14
D: .
size: .
J: TRBJ2-1
V: TRBV5-1
CDR3: CASSLGGLHDEQFF
DNA: TGCGCCAGCAGCCTCGGGGGTCTTCACGATGAGCAGTTCTTC

length: 14
D: .
size: once
J: TRBJ1-4
V: TRBV6-1
CDR3: CASSLGGVNEKLFF
DNA: TGTGCCAGCAGTCTAGGGGGGGTTAATGAAAAACTGTTTTTT

length: 16
D: TRBD2
size: .
J: TRBJ2-7
V: TRBV28
CDR3: CASSLRLAAATYEQYF
DNA: TGTGCCAGCAGTTTGCGACTAGCGGCCGCGACCTACGAGCAGTACTTC

length: 16
D: TRBD1
size: .
J: TRBJ2-7
V: TRBV7-9
CDR3: CASSSNRGDLPYEQYF
DNA: TGTGCCAGCAGCTCTAACAGGGGGGATCTCCCCTACGAGCAGTACTTC

length: 13
D: .
size: .
J: TRBJ1-1
V: TRBV19
CDR3: CASKQGPRTEAFF
DNA: TGTGCCAGCAAACAGGGACCCCGTACTGAAGCTTTCTTT

length: 15
D: TRBD2
size: .
J: TRBJ2-2
V: TRBV14
CDR3: CASSRALAGVRELFF
DNA: TGTGCCAGCAGCCGCGCTCTAGCGGGAGTTCGGGAGCTGTTTTTT

length: 18
D: TRBD1
size: once
J: TRBJ1-2
V: TRBV30
CDR3: CAWSVLKTGALYNYGYTF
DNA: TGTGCCTGGAGTGTACTTAAGACAGGGGCGCTCTATAACTATGGCTACACCTTC

length: 15
D: TRBD1
size: .
J: TRBJ2-1
V: TRBV2
CDR3: CASSETGQGMDEQFF
DNA: TGTGCCAGCAGTGAAACCGGACAGGGTATGGATGAGCAGTTCTTC

length: 11
D: .
size: once
J: TRBJ2-7
V: TRBV30
CDR3: CAWNSVSEQYF
DNA: TGTGCCTGGAACAGTGTAAGCGAGCAGTACTTC

length: 13
D: .
size: .
J: TRBJ1-1
V: TRBV18
CDR3: CATSPGSNTEAFF
DNA: TGTGCCACTTCCCCGGGTTCGAACACTGAAGCTTTCTTT

length: 15
D: .
size: .
J: TRBJ1-3
V: TRBV30
CDR3: CAWSRDWSSGNTIYF
DNA: TGTGCCTGGAGTCGAGACTGGAGCTCTGGAAACACCATATATTTT

length: 19
D: TRBD2
size: .
J: TRBJ2-1
V: TRBV4-3
CDR3: CASSQEWPSGRFSYNEQFF
DNA: TGCGCCAGCAGCCAAGAATGGCCTAGCGGGAGGTTTTCCTACAATGAGCAGTTCTTC

length: 14
D: .
size: .
J: TRBJ1-1
V: TRBV2
CDR3: CASSATGVSTEAFF
DNA: TGTGCCAGCAGCGCCACGGGGGTAAGCACTGAAGCTTTCTTT

length: 14
D: .
size: .
J: TRBJ2-3
V: TRBV27
CDR3: CASTFGHSTDTQYF
DNA: TGTGCCAGCACTTTCGGACACTCGACAGATACGCAGTATTTT

length: 15
D: TRBD1
size: .
J: TRBJ2-3
V: TRBV19
CDR3: CASSIDRDSSDTQYF
DNA: TGTGCCAGTAGTATAGACCGGGACAGCTCAGATACGCAGTATTTT

length: 14
D: .
size: .
J: TRBJ1-2
V: TRBV7-9
CDR3: CASSLDRENYGYTF
DNA: TGTGCCAGCAGCTTAGACAGGGAAAACTATGGCTACACCTTC

length: 14
D: .
size: .
J: TRBJ2-7
V: TRBV5-6
CDR3: CASSLALGVYEQYF
DNA: TGTGCCAGCAGCTTGGCGCTCGGGGTCTACGAGCAGTACTTC